What follows are 16 T cell receptor beta chains derived from one specimen sequenced in a study of CD8 T cells in Susac syndrome. With random hexamers, reverse transcription was performed on about 0.5 to 1 ug of RNA. MiXCR, run by TCRdb on the immunoSEQ multiplex PCR reads, gives a single entry per CDR3 protein. The table records under 95,000 distinct CDR3 sequences, roughly 94% of them present only once. The sample was CD4+ T cells from PBMCs. These receptors originate from a human donor with Susac syndrome.

The V call is TRBV7-9, the J call TRBJ2-5; 14 nucleotides agree with TRBD2. V was pared by 11 bases and J by 1 base, with 3 bases of the junction left unmatched. Per the germline V gene, CDR1 is SEHNR and CDR2 is FQNEAQ (reference sequence). This CDR3 has 14 amino acids. The CDR3 DNA reads as TGTGCCGGGACTAGCGGGGGCACCCAAGAGACCCAGTACTTC. Translating gives CAGTSGGTQETQYF.

V is TRBV4-1 and J is TRBJ1-1; TRBD1 might be the D (5 bases). Trimming removed 0 bases from V and 1 base from J, with 15 bases in between. The CDR3 contains 17 residues. Germline V gives CDR1 MGHRA, CDR2 YSYEKL. Here the CDR3 DNA reads TGCGCCAGCAGCCAAGATCAGGGTCAGGGATGGAACACTGAAGCTTTCTTT. Protein sequence: CASSQDQGQGWNTEAFF.

This rearrangement joins TRBV20-1 to TRBJ2-1, with D maybe TRBD1 (5 bases). The CDR3 covers 13 residues. Deletions cut 1 base from V and 10 bases from J, with 14 bases between. Germline CDR1 and CDR2: DFQATT and SNEGSKA (reference sequence). Here the CDR3 reads CSARGGGMEEQFF. CDR3 nucleotides: TGCAGTGCTAGAGGGGGCGGAATGGAGGAGCAGTTCTTC.

The chain has TRBV27 and TRBJ1-2; maybe TRBD1 (5 bases). Trimming shortened V by 2 bases and J by 6 bases, and 10 bases separated the two germline ends. The CDR3 consists of 13 residues. In germline, CDR1 is MNHEY, CDR2 SMNVEV (reference sequence). CDR3 loop: CASSLNGANGYTF. The CDR3, as DNA: TGTGCCAGCAGTTTAAACGGGGCCAATGGCTACACCTTC.

The genes are TRBV24-1 and TRBJ2-3, with a weak D call TRBD2 (5 bases). Trimming pared 3 bases from V and 7 bases from J, leaving 10 bases between. Per the germline V gene, CDR1 is KGHDR and CDR2 is SFDVKD. The CDR3 is made up of 13 amino acids. This CDR3 is CATSDRERNTQYF. The CDR3 coding sequence is TGTGCCACCAGTGATCGGGAAAGAAATACGCAGTATTTT.

The J gene is TRBJ2-7, the V gene TRBV7-2, with a tentative D call TRBD1 (6 bases). CDR3 length: 16 amino acids. Trimming stripped 2 bases from V and 6 bases from J, with 20 bases between. The germline CDR1 and CDR2 sequences are SGHTA and FQGNSA. For the CDR3, the DNA is TGTGCCAGCAGCTTACGGCCCGCTGGGGGCGGTGCCGAGCAGTACTTC. Its translation is CASSLRPAGGGAEQYF.

The chain joins TRBV5-1 to TRBJ2-3, with D possibly matching TRBD1 (6 bases). The CDR3 length is 13 residues. CDR1 and CDR2 from the germline V gene are SGHRS and YFSETQ. V shed 4 bases and J shed 2 bases, with 8 bases lying between them. CDR3 amino acids: CASSEGDTDTQYF. CDR3 bases: TGCGCCAGCAGCGAGGGGGACACAGATACGCAGTATTTT.

This clonotype has just one count. The rearrangement links TRBV5-1 to TRBJ2-1; D is perhaps TRBD1 or TRBD2 (6 bases each). The CDR3 spans 15 residues. Germline V gives CDR1 SGHRS, CDR2 YFSETQ. V was trimmed by 0 bases and J by 2 bases, leaving 9 bases between them. In DNA, the CDR3 is TGCGCCAGCAGCTTGGACAGGGAGGCCTACAATGAGCAGTTCTTC. Its protein product is CASSLDREAYNEQFF.

The J gene is TRBJ1-2, the V gene TRBV7-9; D unresolved. Trimming removed 5 bases from V and 4 bases from J, with 8 bases in between. The length of the CDR3 is 12 residues. The V gene's germline CDR1 is SEHNR and CDR2 FQNEAQ (reference sequence). CDR3 coding DNA: TGTGCCAGCAGCGCCGGATCCTATGGCTACACCTTC. The encoded protein is CASSAGSYGYTF.

The chain has TRBV11-2 and TRBJ1-6, with 7 bases identical to TRBD1. The CDR3 totals 14 residues. J gave up 6 bases and V 5 bases, and 4 bases lay outside the gene matches. Germline V CDR1 and CDR2: SGHAT, FQNNGV. This chain's CDR3 is CASSMGQFNSPLHF. The DNA of the CDR3 is TGTGCCAGCAGCATGGGACAGTTTAATTCACCCCTCCACTTT. Complete variable domain (other parts from reference TRBV11-2 and TRBJ1-6): EAGVAQSPRYKIIEKRQSVAFWCNPISGHATLYWYQQILGQGPKLLIQFQNNGVVDDSQLPKDRFSAERLKGVDSTLKIQPAKLEDSAVYLCASSMGQFNSPLHFGNGTRLTVT.

CDR3 sequence (DNA): TGTGCCTGGAGTGTCTTTAGCGGGGGGGCAACAGATACGCAGTATTTT. Translated, it gives CAWSVFSGGATDTQYF. The chain has TRBV30 and TRBJ2-3; 11 positions agree with TRBD2. This CDR3 contains 16 residues. J was trimmed by 3 bases and V by 0 bases; bases with no gene match: 5. Germline loops: CDR1 GTSNPN, CDR2 SVGIG (reference sequence).

The CDR3 reads CSVYGTVTLSTDTQYF. The CDR3 DNA follows: TGCAGCGTTTATGGGACAGTCACCCTTAGCACAGATACGCAGTATTTT. This chain uses TRBV29-1 with TRBJ2-3; 7 nucleotides line up with TRBD1. The germline V gene has CDR1 SQVTM and CDR2 ANQGSEA. Trimming removed 5 bases from V and 0 bases from J; junction bases left unmatched: 11. This CDR3 has 16 residues.

The V and J genes are TRBV11-2 and TRBJ2-1; no reliable D call. This CDR3 is built from 15 residues. Germline V gene sequence: CDR1 SGHAT, CDR2 FQNNGV. Between the trimmed V and J ends, which lost 0 bases and 5 bases, there was a span of 11 bases. Written as DNA, the CDR3 is TGTGCCAGCAGCTTAGATAAGGCAGGAAACAATGAGCAGTTCTTC. Its translation: CASSLDKAGNNEQFF.

This sequence joins TRBV29-1 and TRBJ1-1; weak D call: TRBD1 (5 bases). Per the germline V gene, CDR1 is SQVTM and CDR2 is ANQGSEA. This CDR3 is built from 14 residues. V was pared by 4 bases and J by 4 bases, with 16 bases between. The CDR3 DNA sequence: TGCAGCGTTGGGGGAGGGGCAGGACTCACTGAAGCTTTCTTT. Its protein is CSVGGGAGLTEAFF.

The chain links TRBV4-1 to TRBJ2-1; D not resolved. CDR3 length: 12 residues. Trimming removed 0 bases at V and 9 bases at J, with 6 bases between. Germline V gene lookup returns CDR1 MGHRA and CDR2 YSYEKL. The CDR3 here is CASSQDMGEQFF. Written as DNA, the CDR3 is TGCGCCAGCAGCCAAGATATGGGTGAGCAGTTCTTC.

The chain carries TRBV20-1 and TRBJ2-7; TRBD2 is a possible D gene (6 bases). CDR3 size: 14 residues. V was trimmed by 0 bases and J by 5 bases, leaving 14 bases between them. The germline V gene encodes CDR1 DFQATT and CDR2 SNEGSKA (reference sequence). CDR3 DNA sequence: TGCAGTGCTAGAGATAGCGGAGTAAGCCACGAGCAGTACTTC. Translating gives CSARDSGVSHEQYF.